This T cell receptor (beta chain) was sequenced for a study of cytomegalovirus exposure and HLA in healthy donors. Study-level information: Early released data comprised 75 million to 100 million unique TCRs from HLA-typed donors. Study findings and constraints: Some TCR beta chains (about 180 of them) were listed as cytomegalovirus-associated.

The PCR employed 60 Vbeta primers together with 13 Jbeta primers. Repertoires were generated with immunoSEQ multiplex PCR, while TCRdb's copy carries only in-frame clones and drops some. The data contain over 150,000 clones, roughly 70% of them singletons. Of note for this clone: Its specificity is not known.

V shed 4 bases and J 5 bases; nucleotides not matched to a gene: 6. Germline loops: CDR1 SGHNT, CDR2 YYREEE (reference sequence). CDR3 length: 15 residues. The specimen sequenced was PBMCs. V is TRBV5-4 and J is TRBJ2-5, with 12 bases that match TRBD2. This clonotype was sampled from a woman aged 25 to 39 in good health and CMV-seronegative. The CDR3 coding sequence is TGTGCCAGCAGCCGCCTAGCGGGAGGGGAGGAGACCCAGTACTTC. Amino acid sequence: CASSRLAGGEETQYF.